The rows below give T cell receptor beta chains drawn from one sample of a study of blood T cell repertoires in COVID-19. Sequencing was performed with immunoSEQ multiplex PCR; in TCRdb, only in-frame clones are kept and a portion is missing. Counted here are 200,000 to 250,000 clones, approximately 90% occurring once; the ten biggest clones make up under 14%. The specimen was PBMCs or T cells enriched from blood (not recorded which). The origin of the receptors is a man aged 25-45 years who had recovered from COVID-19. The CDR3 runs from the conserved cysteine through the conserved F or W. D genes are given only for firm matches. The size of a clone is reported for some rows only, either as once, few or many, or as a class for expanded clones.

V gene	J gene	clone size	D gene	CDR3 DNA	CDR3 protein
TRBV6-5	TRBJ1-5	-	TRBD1	TGTGCCAGCAGTCACGACAGGGTCGCCAATCAGCCCCAGCATTTT	CASSHDRVANQPQHF
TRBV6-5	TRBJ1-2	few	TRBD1	TGTGCCAGCAGAGAGGACAGGATCGGGCTGGGTTACACCTTC	CASREDRIGLGYTF
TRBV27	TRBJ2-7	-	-	TGTGCCAGCAGTTTCGGGCAGGGCGGGGAGCTCTACGAGCAGTACTTC	CASSFGQGGELYEQYF
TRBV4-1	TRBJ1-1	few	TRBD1	TGCGCCAGCAGCCAAGTACCCAGGGGGAAAGGGAACACTGAAGCTTTCTTT	CASSQVPRGKGNTEAFF
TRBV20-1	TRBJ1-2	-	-	TGCAGTGCTAGTTCGACACCTTACTATGGCTACACCTTC	CSASSTPYYGYTF
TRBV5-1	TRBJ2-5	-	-	TGCGCCAGCAGCTTGGCGCAGCTGCAGCTAGGGGAAGAGACCCAGTACTTC	CASSLAQLQLGEETQYF
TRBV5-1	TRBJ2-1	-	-	TGCGCCAGCAGCCCTAAAATGGTCTCGGCGGGAAGGGGCGGCTACAATGAGCAGTTCTTC	CASSPKMVSAGRGGYNEQFF
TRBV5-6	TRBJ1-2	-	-	TGTGCCAGCAGCCGAGAAGACTATGGCTACACCTTC	CASSREDYGYTF
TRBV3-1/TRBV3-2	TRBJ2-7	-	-	TGTGCCAGCAGCCTACAGGGTCCCCCGAACGAGCAGTACTTC	CASSLQGPPNEQYF
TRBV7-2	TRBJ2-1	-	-	TGTGCCAGCAGCTTAGGTCTACACAATGAGCAGTTCTTC	CASSLGLHNEQFF
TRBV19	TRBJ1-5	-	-	TGTGCCAGTTTAAATAGACACCTTAGCGCAGCGCCTCAGCCCCAGCATTTT	CASLNRHLSAAPQPQHF
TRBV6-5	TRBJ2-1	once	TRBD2	TGTGCCAGCAGTTACGGGACTAGCGTAAACAATGAGCAGTTCTTC	CASSYGTSVNNEQFF
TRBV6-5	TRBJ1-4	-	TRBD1	TGTGCCAGCACCCGAAATGCCGGGACAGGGGAAAAACTGTTTTTT	CASTRNAGTGEKLFF
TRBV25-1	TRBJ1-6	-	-	TGTGCCAGCAGTGAATGGCGCGGCCATGATTCACCCCTCCACTTT	CASSEWRGHDSPLHF
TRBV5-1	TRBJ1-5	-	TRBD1	TGCGCCAGCAGCGTGACAGGGGGTAATCAGCCCCAGCATTTT	CASSVTGGNQPQHF
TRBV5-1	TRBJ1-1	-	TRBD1	TGCGCCAGCAGCGCGGGACAGGGTATCACTGAAGCTTTCTTT	CASSAGQGITEAFF
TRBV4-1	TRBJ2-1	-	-	TGCGCCAGCAGCCAAGTCGGTCAGGGGCTCGACAATGAGCAGTTCTTC	CASSQVGQGLDNEQFF
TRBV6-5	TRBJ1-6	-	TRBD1	TGTGCCAGCCCAACAGGGGCCAACTATAATTCACCCCTCCACTTT	CASPTGANYNSPLHF
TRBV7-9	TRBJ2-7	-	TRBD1	TGTGCCAGCAGCCAACAGGGGGCCGATCCATACGAGCAGTACTTC	CASSQQGADPYEQYF
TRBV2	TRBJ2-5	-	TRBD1	TGTGCCAGCACCGAGGACAGGGGCGAGACCCAGTACTTC	CASTEDRGETQYF
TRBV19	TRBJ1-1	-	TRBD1	TGTGCCAGTAGTGATTACCTGGGACAGGGCTGGAAGGCTTTCTTT	CASSDYLGQGWKAFF
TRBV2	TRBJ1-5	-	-	TGTGCCAGCAGACTCAGGGGAGGGGATCAGCCCCAGCATTTT	CASRLRGGDQPQHF
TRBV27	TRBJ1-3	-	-	TGTGCCAGCAGTTTAACCCCTCCAGGGTACTCTGGAAACACCATATATTTT	CASSLTPPGYSGNTIYF
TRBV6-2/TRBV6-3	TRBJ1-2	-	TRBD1	TGTGCCAGCAGTCCAGGGGGCGCCACCTATGGCTACACCTTC	CASSPGGATYGYTF